In its sample, the clone carrying this TCR beta chain was seen a few times. Its antigen is not identified. The data stem from a study of CD8+ T cells in alopecia areata. Extracted from the samples, RNA was reverse transcribed into cDNA to serve as the sequencing template. Clones were sequenced by immunoSEQ multiplex PCR, and TCRdb holds only the in-frame ones, with some missing. The table records about 210,000 clones, roughly 56% of them present only once. This CDR3 comprises 12 residues. Trimming left V 5 bases short and J 4 bases short, with 9 bases between. CDR1 is SGHVS and CDR2 is FNYEAQ in the germline V gene. Findings of the study overall: Greater clonality was observed in lesional scalp samples, especially alopecia totalis/universalis, versus normal scalp. Many expanded lesional clones persisted in scalp and blood during tofacitinib treatment.

Stated treatment: oral pan-JAK inhibitor, 5-10 mg twice daily. The study team obtained lesional scalp punch biopsies and peripheral blood from alopecia areata patients. This chain links TRBV7-6 with TRBJ2-7; D perhaps matches TRBD1 (5 bases). Sequencing used CD4+ T cells sorted from blood, obtained at week 4, from a patient treated with tofacitinib. The clonotype originates from a human donor with alopecia areata. Here the CDR3 reads CASSPPGYEQYF. CDR3 in DNA: TGTGCCAGCAGCCCCCCAGGGTACGAGCAGTACTTC.